The present T cell receptor beta chain was sequenced within a study of shared clonotypes between healthy human individuals. Naive CD8 cells lacked CD45RO, underwent positive selection for CCR7 and left out terminally differentiated effector memory CD45RA+ cells. The method was immunoSEQ multiplex PCR; TCRdb's version includes in-frame clones alone and lacks a portion of them. The sample lists 550,000 to 750,000 clones, 95% to 96% occurring once. Study findings and constraints: Memory subsets generally showed lower estimated richness than naive subsets. Even with large depth, rarefaction showed that sorted-subset sequencing was incomplete. All-four-donor shared clonotypes had higher generation probabilities than non-shared clonotypes did. The study drew on few donors, limiting represented genetic and exposure-history diversity.

From germline, CDR1 is LNHDA and CDR2 SQIVND (reference sequence). The CDR3 loop spans 15 amino acids. The V end lost 3 bases, the J end lost 5 bases, and 14 bases lay between the germline ends. About this clone: Its antigen is not identified.

The sample consisted of naive CD8+ T cells sorted from blood. This TCR came from a woman under 40 in good health. The genes are TRBV19 and TRBJ1-5, with D hard to call. DNA of the CDR3: TGTGCCAGTAGTATCCAAGGAGACCTATATCAGCCCCAGCATTTT. Its translation is CASSIQGDLYQPQHF.